These 28 T cell receptor beta chains came from one sample sequenced in a study of radiation and T cells in renal cell carcinoma. Stated time point: baseline pretreatment blood. Sample treatment: 15 Gy SBRT to primary tumor, nephrectomy 4 weeks later. The data were produced by immunoSEQ multiplex PCR, yet TCRdb's version contains in-frame clones alone and is incomplete. The data show about 140,000 clones, 70% to 90% seen once. The sample here was blood, taken from a patient whose treatment included radiotherapy and nephrectomy. The source is a woman aged 45-65 years with renal cell carcinoma.

The J gene is TRBJ2-5, the V gene TRBV18, with D perhaps being TRBD1 or TRBD2 (7 bases each). V was clipped by 2 bases and J by 1 base, with 11 bases between them. Per the germline V gene, CDR1 is KGHSH and CDR2 is LQKENI. CDR3 size: 15 residues. As DNA, the CDR3 is TGTGCCAGCTCACCAAGCGGGACAGCCCAAGAGACCCAGTACTTC. The encoded protein is CASSPSGTAQETQYF.

The V gene is TRBV27, the J gene TRBJ1-1, with D perhaps matching TRBD1 (5 bases). The CDR3 is made up of 15 amino acids. Germline V gene lookup returns CDR1 MNHEY and CDR2 SMNVEV (reference sequence). V lost 4 bases, J lost 3 bases, and 15 bases lay in between. CDR3 DNA: TGTGCCAGCAGTTCCGGGAGGGGATGGGACACTGAAGCTTTCTTT. Its translation is CASSSGRGWDTEAFF.

This clone was observed a handful of times. The J gene is TRBJ2-5, the V gene TRBV5-1, with TRBD2 matching 12 bases. Germline loops: CDR1 SGHRS, CDR2 YFSETQ. The length of the CDR3 is 16 residues. V dropped 0 bases and J dropped 2; count of bases not matched to a gene: 2. The CDR3 here is CASSLGTSGEQETQYF. The CDR3 DNA reads as TGCGCCAGCAGCTTGGGGACTAGCGGGGAACAAGAGACCCAGTACTTC.

The rearrangement links TRBV6-5 to TRBJ2-2, with 7 positions matching TRBD2. Germline-derived CDR1 and CDR2 are MNHEY and SVGAGI. Trimming at V came to 5 bases and at J to 5 bases, leaving 8 bases not matched to a gene. The CDR3 extends over 15 amino acids. The CDR3 nucleotides read TGTGCCAGCAGTCGGGGGGTCGTGAAAACCGGGGAGCTGTTTTTT. Residues: CASSRGVVKTGELFF.

The chain has TRBV7-9 and TRBJ2-7; maybe TRBD1 (5 bases). With 3 bases removed from V and 1 base from J, the gap between germline ends came to 13 bases. The CDR3 is 15 residues long. Germline V gene data show CDR1 as SEHNR and CDR2 as FQNEAQ (reference sequence). The CDR3 region has the DNA TGTGCCAGCAGCTTGTCAGCAGGGATGTCCTACGAGCAGTACTTC. It translates to CASSLSAGMSYEQYF.

As concerns this clone: This sample includes further DNA sequences coding for the same CDR3. The V call is TRBV28, the J call TRBJ2-1; no definite D call. The CDR3 contains 14 residues. Germline V gives CDR1 MDHEN, CDR2 SYDVKM. V lost 4 bases, J lost 0 bases, and 7 bases lay in between. The CDR3 region is CASSSSSSYNEQFF. CDR3 nucleotides: TGTGCCAGCAGTTCCAGCTCCTCCTACAATGAGCAGTTCTTC.

Here the CDR3 reads CASSESANSPLHF. The CDR3 DNA reads TGTGCCAGCAGTGAATCGGCCAATTCACCCCTCCACTTT. This sequence joins TRBV6-1 and TRBJ1-6; D is unclear. The CDR3 spans 13 residues. V lost 2 bases and J 7 bases, leaving 6 bases between the germline ends. CDR1 is MNHNS and CDR2 is SASEGT in the germline V gene.

The chain is built from TRBV7-9 and TRBJ1-6; possibly TRBD1 for D (5 bases). V was clipped by 4 bases and J by 8 bases, with 15 bases between them. There are 15 residues in the CDR3. Germline CDR1 SEHNR, CDR2 FQNEAQ (reference sequence). DNA for the CDR3: TGTGCCAGCAGCTCGACCCGGGACGGCCATTCACCCCTCCACTTT. It encodes CASSSTRDGHSPLHF.

The J gene is TRBJ2-3, the V gene TRBV11-2; TRBD2 matches at 8 bases. After removal of 1 base from V and 0 bases from J, the junction contained 9 bases not matched to a gene. The CDR3 covers 18 residues. The V gene's germline CDR1 is SGHAT and CDR2 FQNNGV. The CDR3 region has the DNA TGTGCCAGCAGCTTAGTTAGGCTACTAGCGGCAAGCACAGATACGCAGTATTTT. Translated: CASSLVRLLAASTDTQYF.

This chain uses TRBV5-4 with TRBJ2-7; D may be TRBD2 (5 bases). The CDR3 spans 11 residues. Deletions cut 6 bases from V and 5 bases from J, with 9 bases between. The V gene's germline CDR1 is SGHNT and CDR2 YYREEE (reference sequence). CDR3 in DNA: TGTGCCAGCACTTCGGGGAACGAGCAGTACTTC. The encoded protein is CASTSGNEQYF.

This chain links TRBV28 with TRBJ1-1; TRBD1 matches at 8 bases. J lost 1 base, V lost 3 bases, and 7 bases had no gene match. Per germline, CDR1 MDHEN and CDR2 SYDVKM. This CDR3 is 16 amino acids long. The CDR3 DNA is TGTGCCAGCAGTTTCAGGGGGCGAAGATGGAACACTGAAGCTTTCTTT. This gives the protein CASSFRGRRWNTEAFF.

This chain joins TRBV7-9 and TRBJ1-1, with no clear D. CDR1 and CDR2 (germline): SEHNR, FQNEAQ (reference sequence). The CDR3 runs 15 residues. Trimming cost V 2 bases and J 0 bases, with 10 bases left between them. DNA for the CDR3: TGTGCCAGCAGCTTAAGGGCTGGTCTGAACACTGAAGCTTTCTTT. This encodes CASSLRAGLNTEAFF.

The CDR3 bases are TGTGCCAGCATTACAGGCGCTGCTACCGGGGAGCTGTTTTTT. Its protein is CASITGAATGELFF. The chain has TRBV2 and TRBJ2-2; TRBD1 might be the D (5 bases). The CDR3 extends over 14 amino acids. Trimming removed 7 bases from V and 5 bases from J, with 14 bases in between. The germline V gene encodes CDR1 SNHLY and CDR2 FYNNEI.

V and J are TRBV29-1 and TRBJ1-3; D perhaps matches TRBD1 (5 bases). Deletions cut 8 bases from V and 3 bases from J, with 17 bases between. The CDR3 is 14 amino acids. Germline assignment: CDR1 SQVTM and CDR2 ANQGSEA. The CDR3 DNA reads TGCAGCACTCTAGGGACTGGCGGTGGAAACACCATATATTTT. This translates into CSTLGTGGGNTIYF.

This chain uses TRBV7-2 with TRBJ2-4; perhaps TRBD1 as D (5 bases). The V end lost 5 bases, the J end lost 2 bases, and 13 bases lay between the germline ends. This CDR3 spans 15 amino acids. CDR1 SGHTA and CDR2 FQGNSA come from the germline V gene. The CDR3 DNA reads as TGTGCCAGCAGCACGGTTGGGGCCCCCAAAAACATTCAGTACTTC. This encodes CASSTVGAPKNIQYF.

The chain links TRBV4-1 to TRBJ2-7; a possible D gene is TRBD1 (6 bases). Trimming stripped 3 bases from V and 4 bases from J, with 19 bases between. Germline CDR1 and CDR2: MGHRA and YSYEKL. This CDR3 is 16 amino acids long. This CDR3 is CASSQQTGPHLYEQYF. For the CDR3, the DNA is TGCGCCAGCAGCCAGCAGACAGGTCCCCATCTATACGAGCAGTACTTC.

The CDR3 loop reads CASSPQGGNNQPQHF. The DNA for the CDR3 is TGTGCCAGCTCACCTCAGGGAGGGAACAATCAGCCCCAGCATTTT. This chain links TRBV18 with TRBJ1-5, with a weak D call TRBD1 (5 bases). With 3 bases removed from V and 3 bases from J, the gap between germline ends came to 12 bases. CDR1 and CDR2 (germline): KGHSH, LQKENI. This CDR3 has 15 residues.

J is TRBJ2-1 and V is TRBV28; TRBD2 might be the D (6 bases). The CDR3 consists of 18 residues. Trimming shortened V by 6 bases and J by 6 bases, and 27 bases separated the two germline ends. From germline, CDR1 is MDHEN and CDR2 SYDVKM. The CDR3 sequence is CASSPLIYPSRGANEQFF. DNA of the CDR3: TGTGCCAGCAGCCCCCTTATTTACCCAAGTCGCGGGGCCAATGAGCAGTTCTTC.

This chain links TRBV9 with TRBJ1-4, with D uncertain. V shed 4 bases and J shed 8 bases, with 18 bases lying between them. Germline V gene sequence: CDR1 SGDLS, CDR2 YYNGEE. The CDR3 has 15 amino acids. The CDR3 DNA follows: TGTGCCAGCAGCCCCCAACCGGGAGCCGACGAAAAACTGTTTTTT. It specifies CASSPQPGADEKLFF.

The chain uses TRBV13 and TRBJ1-4; D gene ambiguous. Trimming took off 0 bases at V and 3 bases at J, with 8 bases between the two ends. Germline V gene data show CDR1 as PRHDT and CDR2 as FYEKMQ (reference sequence). This CDR3 spans 15 amino acids. CDR3 coding DNA: TGTGCCAGCAGCTTAGGAGATACACCTAATGAAAAACTGTTTTTT. The encoded protein is CASSLGDTPNEKLFF.

V and J are TRBV5-1 and TRBJ1-4; TRBD1 agrees at 7 bases. From germline, CDR1 is SGHRS and CDR2 YFSETQ. This CDR3 has 14 amino acids. Trimming took 4 bases from V and 8 from J; bases not matched to a gene: 8. CDR3 loop: CASSAGQAVEKLFF. The CDR3 DNA sequence: TGCGCCAGCAGCGCCGGACAGGCCGTAGAAAAACTGTTTTTT. The full variable domain, its missing parts supplied by reference TRBV5-1 and TRBJ1-4, is KAGVTQTPRYLIKTRGQQVTLSCSPISGHRSVSWYQQTPGQGLQFLFEYFSETQRNKGNFPGRFSGRQFSNSRSEMNVSTLELGDSALYLCASSAGQAVEKLFFGSGTQLSVL.

V gene TRBV4-3 combines with J gene TRBJ1-5, with 7 nucleotides matching TRBD1. The CDR3 totals 15 residues. Germline V lookup: CDR1 LGHNA, CDR2 YSLEER. Losses at the gene ends were 0 bases for V and 6 bases for J; bases not matched to a gene: 5. In nucleotides, the CDR3 is TGCGCCAGCAGCCAAGAGACAGGGTTTCTTCAGCCCCAGCATTTT. Translation gives CASSQETGFLQPQHF.

The V gene is TRBV6-6, the J gene TRBJ2-7; D not resolved. CDR1 is MNHNY and CDR2 is SVGAGI in the germline V gene (reference sequence). The CDR3 consists of 15 residues. V was clipped by 7 bases and J by 0 bases, with 16 bases between them. CDR3 nucleotide sequence: TGTGCCAGCACCGACCTACAGCGTAGCTCCTACGAGCAGTACTTC. This translates into CASTDLQRSSYEQYF.

The chain couples TRBV9 to TRBJ1-4, with 9 bases aligning to TRBD1. The CDR3 has 15 amino acids. Trimming took 0 bases from V and 7 from J; bases not matched to a gene: 4. Per germline, CDR1 SGDLS and CDR2 YYNGEE. The CDR3 is CASSVVGTGTEKLFF. The CDR3 nucleotides are TGTGCCAGCAGCGTAGTGGGGACAGGGACTGAAAAACTGTTTTTT.

In its sample, this clone was seen many times. The CDR3 protein is CASSNGQGYTEAFF. The CDR3 DNA sequence: TGTGCCAGCAGTAACGGACAGGGTTACACTGAAGCTTTCTTT. The chain links TRBV2 to TRBJ1-1; TRBD1 matches 8 bases. The CDR3 covers 14 residues. Germline V gene lookup returns CDR1 SNHLY and CDR2 FYNNEI. The V and J ends lost 5 bases and 3 bases, in that order; junction bases with no gene match: 5.

The gene calls are TRBV7-6 and TRBJ1-1; 7 nucleotides match TRBD1. Germline lookup yields CDR1 SGHVS and CDR2 FNYEAQ. CDR3 length equals 15 residues. Germline trimming cut 4 bases from V and 1 base from J; bases unmatched to any gene: 6. Here the CDR3 reads CASSSTGTANTEAFF. CDR3 nucleotide sequence: TGTGCCAGCAGCTCGACCGGGACAGCGAACACTGAAGCTTTCTTT.

The CDR3 sequence: CASSQDYARHYGYTF. In DNA form, the CDR3 reads TGTGCCAGCAGCCAAGATTACGCCAGGCATTATGGCTACACCTTC. The chain uses TRBV14 and TRBJ1-2; the D is unclear. V was pared by 0 bases and J by 5 bases, with 13 bases between. Germline V gene data show CDR1 as SGHDN and CDR2 as FVKESK. This CDR3 contains 15 residues.

This clone turned up a few times. The V gene is TRBV7-2, the J gene TRBJ2-7; no reliable D call. Germline-derived CDR1 and CDR2 are SGHTA and FQGNSA. This CDR3 is 14 amino acids long. V was trimmed by 4 bases and J by 3 bases, leaving 13 bases between them. CDR3 in amino acids: CASSSQSESYEQYF. The DNA for the CDR3 is TGTGCCAGCAGCTCCCAATCGGAGAGCTACGAGCAGTACTTC.